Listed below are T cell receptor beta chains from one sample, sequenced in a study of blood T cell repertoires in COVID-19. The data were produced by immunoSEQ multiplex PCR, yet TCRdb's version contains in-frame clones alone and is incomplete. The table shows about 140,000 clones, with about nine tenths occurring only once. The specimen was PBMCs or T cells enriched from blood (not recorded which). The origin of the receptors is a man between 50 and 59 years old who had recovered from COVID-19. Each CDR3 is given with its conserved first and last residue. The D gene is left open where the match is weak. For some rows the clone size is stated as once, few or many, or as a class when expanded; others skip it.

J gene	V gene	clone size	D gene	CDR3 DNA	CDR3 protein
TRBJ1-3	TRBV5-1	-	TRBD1	TGCGCCAGCAGCTTGGAGGGGGCGTATGGAAACACCATATATTTT	CASSLEGAYGNTIYF
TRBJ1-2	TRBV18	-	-	TGTGCCAGCTCACCATTGGGAGGCGACGGCTACACCTTC	CASSPLGGDGYTF
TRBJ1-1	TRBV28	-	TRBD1	TGTGCCAGCAGTAGACAGGGGGCTATGAACACTGAAGCTTTCTTT	CASSRQGAMNTEAFF
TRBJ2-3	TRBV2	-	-	TGTGCCAGCGGCGAGGTTGCAGATACGCAGTATTTT	CASGEVADTQYF
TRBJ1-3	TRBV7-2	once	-	TGTGCCAGCAGCAAGGGGGATAGCTCTGGAAACACCATATATTTT	CASSKGDSSGNTIYF
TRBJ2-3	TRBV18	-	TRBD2	TGTGCCAGCTCAGAAGCGGGGGGGGACACAGATACGCAGTATTTT	CASSEAGGDTDTQYF
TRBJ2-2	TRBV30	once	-	TGTGCCTGGAGTGTAGGGCGGCTAGCGTGGGACACCGGGGAGCTGTTTTTT	CAWSVGRLAWDTGELFF
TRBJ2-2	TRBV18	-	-	TGTGCCAGCTCACCAGGGCCCGCGAACACCGGGGAGCTGTTTTTT	CASSPGPANTGELFF
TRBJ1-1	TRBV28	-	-	TGTGCCAGCAGTCCTACTAGGACTTTATGGGCTGAAGCTTTCTTT	CASSPTRTLWAEAFF
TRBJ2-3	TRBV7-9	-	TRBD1	TGTGCCAGCAACCAGAAACCGGGACAGGGTGAGCGGGGTACGCAGTATTTT	CASNQKPGQGERGTQYF
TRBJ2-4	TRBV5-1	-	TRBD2	TGCGCCAGCAGCTGGGGACTAGCGGGAGGGCCGGGTCGCATTCAGTACTTC	CASSWGLAGGPGRIQYF
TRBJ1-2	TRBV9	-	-	TGTGCCAGCAGCGCTCAGGGGAAGCGGTATGGCTACACCTTC	CASSAQGKRYGYTF
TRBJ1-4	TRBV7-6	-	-	TGTGCCAGCAGCTTAGAGGCACAGGGTAGTGAAAAACTGTTTTTT	CASSLEAQGSEKLFF
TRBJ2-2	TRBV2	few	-	TGTGCCAGCAGTGACCCCGGGAAAACCGGGGAGCTGTTTTTT	CASSDPGKTGELFF
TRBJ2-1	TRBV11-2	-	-	TGTGCCAGCAGCTCCCCTCCACGGGTCAATGAGCAGTTCTTC	CASSSPPRVNEQFF
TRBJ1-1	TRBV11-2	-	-	TGTGCCAGCAGCGAAAGGGGGAGCATGAACACTGAAGCTTTCTTT	CASSERGSMNTEAFF
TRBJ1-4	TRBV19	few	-	TGTGCCAGTAGTATAGCCGACAGCAGGGTTGAAAAACTGTTTTTT	CASSIADSRVEKLFF
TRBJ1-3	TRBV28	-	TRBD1	TGTGCCAGCAGCGCCGGGACAGTCTCTGGAAACACCATATATTTT	CASSAGTVSGNTIYF
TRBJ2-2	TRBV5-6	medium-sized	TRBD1	TGTGCCAGCAGCTTGGTACAGGGGGACACCGGGGAGCTGTTTTTT	CASSLVQGDTGELFF
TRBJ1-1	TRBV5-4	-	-	TGTGCCAGCAGCTTGGTTGGAAACAGGGCCATGAACACTGAAGCTTTCTTT	CASSLVGNRAMNTEAFF
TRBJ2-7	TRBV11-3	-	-	TGTGCCAGCAGCCAGGGATCCTACGAGCAGTACTTC	CASSQGSYEQYF
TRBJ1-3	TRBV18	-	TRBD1	TGTGCCAGCTCACCAACTACAGGGGCCGGAAACACCATATATTTT	CASSPTTGAGNTIYF
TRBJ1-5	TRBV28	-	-	TGTGCCAGCAGGATGGCGGGGGCACAGCCCCAGCATTTT	CASRMAGAQPQHF
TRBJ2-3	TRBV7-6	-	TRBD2	TGTGCCAGCAGCTTAGGGGCTAGCGGGGGGGCAGTAGATACGCAGTATTTT	CASSLGASGGAVDTQYF